A single sample gave rise to the 22 T cell receptor beta chains below, sequenced in a study of regulatory T cells in long-lasting Graves disease. Time point meaning: persistent/refractory GD, antithyroid drugs over 5 years with positive TRAb. Researchers made the TCR library from RNA that was extracted from PBMCs. iRepertoire HTBI primers and Arm-PCR of CDR3 regions built TCR beta libraries. TCRdb reanalysed the multiplex PCR reads using MiXCR and keeps one entry per CDR3 protein. The table shows hundreds of thousands of distinct CDR3 sequences, with around 20% occurring only once. The sample here was peripheral blood mononuclear cells (PBMCs), taken when the disease was refractory, from a patient treated with antithyroid drugs. These receptors were obtained from a female donor with Graves disease.

This chain links TRBV5-4 with TRBJ2-7, with 8 bases that match TRBD2. CDR3 length: 14 amino acids. The V segment lost 4 bases and the J segment 2 bases; nucleotides outside the gene matches: 5. The germline CDR1 and CDR2 sequences are SGHNT and YYREEE (reference sequence). CDR3 nucleotide sequence: TGTGCCAGCAGCATAGCGGGACGGGCCTACGAGCAGTACTTC. This encodes CASSIAGRAYEQYF. Together with reference TRBV5-4 and TRBJ2-7, the CDR3 gives the full variable domain: ETGVTQSPTHLIKTRGQQVTLRCSSQSGHNTVSWYQQALGQGPQFIFQYYREEENGRGNFPPRFSGLQFPNYSSELNVNALELDDSALYLCASSIAGRAYEQYFGPGTRLTVT.

This clonotype was seen at least ten times. This chain joins TRBV28 and TRBJ2-5; weak D call: TRBD2 (5 bases). The CDR3 contains 12 residues. CDR1 MDHEN and CDR2 SYDVKM come from the germline V gene. V dropped 6 bases and J dropped 4 bases, with 9 bases sitting between them. The DNA of the CDR3 is TGTGCCAGCAGACTAGGGCCAGAGACCCAGTACTTC. This gives the protein CASRLGPETQYF.

This clonotype occurred many times. The chain uses TRBV6-5 and TRBJ2-6, with 9 bases aligning to TRBD1. The germline V gene encodes CDR1 MNHEY and CDR2 SVGAGI. CDR3 size: 17 residues. Trimming at V came to 4 bases and at J to 4 bases, leaving 8 bases not matched to a gene. The CDR3, as DNA: TGTGCCAGCAGTTCCCGGGGACAGGGATCCGGGGCCAACGTCCTGACTTTC. Translated: CASSSRGQGSGANVLTF.

There are many counts of this clonotype. The chain employs TRBV30 and TRBJ1-1, with D uncertain. The length of the CDR3 is 10 residues. The germline gives CDR1 GTSNPN, CDR2 SVGIG (reference sequence). V was shortened by 5 bases and J by 7 bases, with 8 bases between the two germline ends. DNA for the CDR3: TGTGCCTGGGGGAGCAGTGAAGCTTTCTTT. Translation gives CAWGSSEAFF. Full variable domain (outside the CDR3, taken from reference TRBV30 and TRBJ1-1): SQTIHQWPATLVQPVGSPLSLECTVEGTSNPNLYWYRQAAGRGLQLLFYSVGIGQISSEVPQNLSASRPQDRQFILSSKKLLLSDSGFYLCAWGSSEAFFGQGTRLTVV.

The chain employs TRBV6-2 or TRBV6-3 and TRBJ1-6, with D possibly TRBD1 on 6 matching bases. The V end lost 4 bases, the J end lost 8 bases, and 9 bases lay between the germline ends. This CDR3 region has 13 residues. Germline V lookup: CDR1 MNHEY, CDR2 SVGEGT. The CDR3 DNA reads as TGTGCCAGCAGTTTCGCAGGGGATTCACCCCTCCACTTT. This translates into CASSFAGDSPLHF.

This clonotype was counted many times. The V call is TRBV7-2, the J call TRBJ2-7, with D possibly TRBD2 on 6 matching bases. Deletions cut 2 bases from V and 0 bases from J, with 14 bases between. Germline V gene sequence: CDR1 SGHTA, CDR2 FQGNSA. The CDR3 runs 16 residues. The CDR3 DNA follows: TGTGCCAGCAGCTTAAGCGGGCGCCTAAGCTCCTACGAGCAGTACTTC. It encodes CASSLSGRLSSYEQYF.

This chain links TRBV7-9 with TRBJ2-2; no clear D gene. CDR3 length: 14 amino acids. Germline CDR1 reads SEHNR; CDR2 reads FQNEAQ (reference sequence). V was pared by 4 bases and J by 1 base, with 7 bases between. CDR3 residues: CASSSWENTGELFF. CDR3 bases: TGTGCCAGCAGCTCGTGGGAGAACACCGGGGAGCTGTTTTTT.

V usage is TRBV3-1 and J usage is TRBJ1-1, with D maybe TRBD1 (6 bases). CDR1 is LGHDT, CDR2 YNNKEL, per germline (reference sequence). Deletions cut 4 bases from V and 5 bases from J, with 17 bases between. The CDR3 totals 15 residues. The CDR3 here is CASSPPGGRVTEAFF. The DNA of the CDR3 is TGTGCCAGCAGCCCCCCTGGGGGCAGGGTGACTGAAGCTTTCTTT.

Ten or more counts support this clonotype. CDR3 DNA sequence: TGTGCCAGCAGTTACTCGCCCCGACGAGCCTACGAGCAGTACTTC. Translation gives CASSYSPRRAYEQYF. The rearrangement uses TRBV6-5 and TRBJ2-7; D unresolved. The length of the CDR3 is 15 residues. V was pared by 0 bases and J by 2 bases, with 11 bases between. The germline V gene encodes CDR1 MNHEY and CDR2 SVGAGI.

This clonotype appeared many times. V usage is TRBV6-1 and J usage is TRBJ1-1, with 9 positions matching TRBD1. The CDR3 length is 14 residues. The V gene end was trimmed by 6 bases and the J gene end by 3 bases; junction bases not matched to a gene: 5. Germline loops: CDR1 MNHNS, CDR2 SASEGT. CDR3 loop: CASRTGGRYTEAFF. Here the CDR3 DNA reads TGTGCCAGCAGAACAGGGGGCAGGTACACTGAAGCTTTCTTT.

At least ten counts were recorded for this clonotype. V and J are TRBV28 and TRBJ2-7; D might be TRBD1 (7 bases). CDR3 length: 14 amino acids. The germline CDR1 and CDR2 sequences are MDHEN and SYDVKM. The V end was cut by 3 bases, the J end by 3 bases, with 12 bases between. This CDR3 is CASSFDQGGYEQYF. The CDR3 DNA is TGTGCCAGCAGTTTCGACCAGGGGGGCTACGAGCAGTACTTC.

This clonotype was detected many times. This chain connects TRBV12-3 or TRBV12-4 to TRBJ1-5; 7 bases match TRBD1. CDR3 size: 13 residues. V dropped 6 bases and J dropped 4; count of bases not matched to a gene: 3. In DNA form, the CDR3 reads TGTGCCAGCAGGGACAGGATTAATCAGCCCCAGCATTTT. This sequence encodes CASRDRINQPQHF.

This clonotype was observed at least ten times. This chain joins TRBV7-2 and TRBJ1-1; perhaps TRBD1 as D (5 bases). V was cut by 7 bases and J by 5 bases, with 14 bases left in between. The CDR3 is made up of 13 amino acids. Germline CDR1 is SGHTA and CDR2 is FQGNSA. CDR3 coding DNA: TGTGCCAGCAAATCTGGCGGGGGAACTGAAGCTTTCTTT. Translating gives CASKSGGGTEAFF.

The chain joins TRBV29-1 to TRBJ1-2; D not resolved. V lost 6 bases and J lost 7, with 15 bases in between. The CDR3 covers 12 residues. CDR1 SQVTM and CDR2 ANQGSEA come from the germline V gene. CDR3 sequence (DNA): TGCAGCGTATCTTCCGGGCCAAGTGGCTACACCTTC. Protein sequence: CSVSSGPSGYTF.

This chain's CDR3 is CASSREMNSEAFF. CDR3 nucleotide sequence: TGCGCCAGCTCCAGGGAGATGAATTCTGAAGCTTTCTTT. V usage is TRBV5-1 and J usage is TRBJ1-1; a weak D match, TRBD1 (5 bases). CDR1 SGHRS and CDR2 YFSETQ come from the germline V gene. V was pared by 7 bases and J by 6 bases, with 16 bases between. The CDR3 runs 13 residues.

Ten or more counts support this clonotype. The rearrangement uses TRBV24-1 and TRBJ2-5; possible D gene TRBD2, 6 bases. Germline V gives CDR1 KGHDR, CDR2 SFDVKD. Between the trimmed V and J ends, which lost 0 bases and 4 bases, there was a span of 11 bases. The CDR3 is 15 residues long. The CDR3 region is CATSDLSREGETQYF. The CDR3 DNA reads TGTGCCACCAGTGATTTGTCGCGGGAAGGAGAGACCCAGTACTTC.

This clonotype was detected many times. The chain carries TRBV7-6 and TRBJ1-1; unclear D gene. The V gene lost 6 bases and the J gene lost 0 bases, with 8 bases spanning the gap. Germline V lookup: CDR1 SGHVS, CDR2 FNYEAQ. The CDR3 has 13 amino acids. DNA of the CDR3: TGTGCCAGCAGTTCAAACATGAACACTGAAGCTTTCTTT. This sequence encodes CASSSNMNTEAFF.

This clonotype has a count of ten or more. V usage is TRBV28 and J usage is TRBJ1-6, with 10 bases that match TRBD1. This CDR3 region has 18 residues. After removal of 3 bases from V and 8 bases from J, the junction contained 13 bases not matched to a gene. CDR1 MDHEN and CDR2 SYDVKM come from the germline V gene. CDR3 sequence (DNA): TGTGCCAGCAGTTTCTCCACATGGACAGGGGGATTTGATTCACCCCTCCACTTT. Translated: CASSFSTWTGGFDSPLHF.

For the CDR3, the DNA is TGTGCCAGCAGCCTACTCGTGGCGGGGAAGGACACTGAAGCTTTCTTT. Protein sequence: CASSLLVAGKDTEAFF. J is TRBJ1-1 and V is TRBV6-1, with D unclear. Trimming left V 6 bases short and J 3 bases short, with 20 bases between. Germline V gives CDR1 MNHNS, CDR2 SASEGT. This CDR3 region has 16 residues.

The chain combines TRBV10-3 with TRBJ2-1; no definite D call. Germline CDR1 reads ENHRY; CDR2 reads SYGVKD. Trimming cost V 6 bases and J 0 bases, with 9 bases left between them. This CDR3 is built from 14 residues. DNA for the CDR3: TGTGCCATCAGACAAATGAGCTCCTACAATGAGCAGTTCTTC. This gives the protein CAIRQMSSYNEQFF.

This clonotype was seen a handful of times. This chain links TRBV7-9 with TRBJ1-1; 7 nucleotides align to TRBD1. The ends lost 5 bases at V and 6 bases at J; junction bases unmatched: 12. The germline V gene has CDR1 SEHNR and CDR2 FQNEAQ (reference sequence). This CDR3 contains 15 residues. The CDR3 region is CASSPWSTGSPEAFF. CDR3 nucleotide sequence: TGTGCCAGCAGCCCGTGGTCGACAGGGTCCCCTGAAGCTTTCTTT. The full variable domain, with the rest looked up from reference TRBV7-9 and TRBJ1-1, is DTGVSQNPRHKITKRGQNVTFRCDPISEHNRLYWYRQTLGQGPEFLTYFQNEAQLEKSRLLSDRFSAERPKGSFSTLEIQRTEQGDSAMYLCASSPWSTGSPEAFFGQGTRLTVV.

This clonotype was observed at least ten times. The chain couples TRBV30 to TRBJ1-4; D is possibly TRBD1 (6 bases). Trimming pared 5 bases from V and 7 bases from J, leaving 23 bases between. From germline, CDR1 is GTSNPN and CDR2 SVGIG (reference sequence). This CDR3 is 16 amino acids long. CDR3 bases: TGTGCCTGGGGCCCGGGCGTCCAGGGGACGGTTGAAAAACTGTTTTTT. It is translated as CAWGPGVQGTVEKLFF.